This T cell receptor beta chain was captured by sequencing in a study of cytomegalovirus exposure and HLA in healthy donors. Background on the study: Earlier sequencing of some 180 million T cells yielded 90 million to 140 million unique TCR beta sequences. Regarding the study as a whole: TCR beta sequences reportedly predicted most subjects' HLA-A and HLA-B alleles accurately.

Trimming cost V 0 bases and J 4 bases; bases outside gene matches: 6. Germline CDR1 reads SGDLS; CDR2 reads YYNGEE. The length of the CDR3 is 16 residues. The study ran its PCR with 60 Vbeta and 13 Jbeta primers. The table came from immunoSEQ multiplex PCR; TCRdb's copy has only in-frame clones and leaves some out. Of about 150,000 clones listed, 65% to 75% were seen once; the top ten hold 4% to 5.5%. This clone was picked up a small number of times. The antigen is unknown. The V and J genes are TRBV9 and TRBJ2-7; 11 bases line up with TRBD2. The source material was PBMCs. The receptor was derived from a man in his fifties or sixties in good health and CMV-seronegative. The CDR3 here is CASSVALLAGVYEQYF. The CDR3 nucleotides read TGTGCCAGCAGCGTAGCTCTACTAGCGGGAGTGTACGAGCAGTACTTC.